The 25 T cell receptor beta chains in this list originate from one sample, sequenced in a study of OX40 agonist ivuxolimab in advanced cancers. Assay used: immunoSEQ multiplex PCR; TCRdb lists only in-frame clones, some missing. The sample yields approximately 75,000 clones, approximately 87% seen once. The specimen comprised CD4+ or CD8+ T cells sorted from blood, sampled in a trial of the OX40 agonist ivuxolimab. Source of these receptors: an adult with an advanced solid tumor such as melanoma, head and neck, liver or kidney cancer.

As DNA, the CDR3 is TGTGCCAGCACCGGGGGGGGTACAGAACCGAACACTGAAGCTTTCTTT. Its translation: CASTGGGTEPNTEAFF. The chain employs TRBV5-4 and TRBJ1-1; a weak D match, TRBD1 (5 bases). Germline V gene lookup returns CDR1 SGHNT and CDR2 YYREEE (reference sequence). V was pared by 6 bases and J by 1 base, with 19 bases between. The CDR3 is made up of 16 amino acids.

Of note for this clone: This CDR3 is also generated by other DNA sequences in the sample. The gene calls are TRBV19 and TRBJ2-3, with 9 bases identical to TRBD2. The germline gives CDR1 LNHDA, CDR2 SQIVND (reference sequence). The CDR3 spans 16 residues. The ends lost 3 bases at V and 4 bases at J; junction bases unmatched: 8. The CDR3 sequence: CASSIDPLAGPDTQYF. The CDR3 nucleotides are TGTGCCAGTAGTATTGATCCACTAGCGGGCCCAGATACGCAGTATTTT.

In its sample, this clone was seen once. The J gene is TRBJ1-2, the V gene TRBV4-1; D perhaps matches TRBD1 (5 bases). This CDR3 contains 13 residues. V lost 4 bases, J lost 7 bases, and 13 bases lay in between. The germline CDR1 and CDR2 sequences are MGHRA and YSYEKL. DNA for the CDR3: TGCGCCAGCAGCCCTCGGGGGGGGGTTGGCTACACCTTC. It specifies CASSPRGGVGYTF.

The chain recombines TRBV19 with TRBJ2-6, with TRBD1 matching 8 bases. Germline CDR1 reads LNHDA; CDR2 reads SQIVND (reference sequence). The junction had 7 bases not matched to a gene; V was cut back by 6 bases and J by 0 bases. The CDR3 extends over 17 amino acids. This CDR3 is CASRTGQGASGANVLTF. CDR3 DNA: TGTGCCAGTAGGACAGGCCAGGGGGCCTCTGGGGCCAACGTCCTGACTTTC.

To note about this clone: A read error may produce the germline difference seen at one junction end. The V gene is TRBV7-7, the J gene TRBJ2-5, with D possibly called TRBD1 or TRBD2 (6 bases each). CDR3 length: 13 residues. Germline V gene sequence: CDR1 SSHAT, CDR2 FNYEAQ (reference sequence). The CDR3 spells CASSQGGLETQYF. DNA for the CDR3: TGTGCTAGCAGCCAAGGGGGGCTCGAGACCCAGTACTTC. The full variable domain, rest sourced from reference TRBV7-7 and TRBJ2-5, is GAGVSQSPRYKVTKRGQDVTLRCDPISSHATLYWYQQALGQGPEFLTYFNYEAQPDKSGLPSDRFSAERPEGSISTLTIQRTEQRDSAMYRCASSQGGLETQYFGPGTRLLVL.

The chain recombines TRBV9 with TRBJ1-1; possible D gene TRBD1, 5 bases. The germline V gene has CDR1 SGDLS and CDR2 YYNGEE. The ends were cut back, 4 bases at V and 11 bases at J, with 21 bases in the middle. This CDR3 spans 14 amino acids. The CDR3 DNA reads TGTGCCAGCAGCCGGGACGGCACCCAGGGAACGGCTTTCTTT. Amino acids: CASSRDGTQGTAFF.

This clone counts as medium-sized (0.01 to 0.1%). The chain combines TRBV29-1 with TRBJ1-2; D gene unclear. CDR1 is SQVTM and CDR2 is ANQGSEA in the germline V gene. The CDR3 extends over 12 amino acids. V lost 4 bases and J lost 1, with 7 bases in between. CDR3 sequence reads: CSVVSNNYGYTF. Here the CDR3 DNA reads TGCAGCGTTGTATCGAATAACTATGGCTACACCTTC.

The rearrangement links TRBV10-3 to TRBJ1-2, with D possibly TRBD1 on 6 matching bases. Per germline, CDR1 ENHRY and CDR2 SYGVKD. This CDR3 comprises 15 residues. Trimming removed 3 bases from V and 2 bases from J, with 13 bases in between. CDR3 protein: CAISEGGQWNYGYTF. CDR3 bases: TGTGCCATCAGTGAAGGTGGACAGTGGAACTATGGCTACACCTTC.

Relative to its sample, this clone is medium-sized. This chain links TRBV4-2 with TRBJ2-1; D may be TRBD2 (5 bases). V was shortened by 1 base and J by 9 bases, with 13 bases between the two germline ends. Germline-derived CDR1 and CDR2 are LGHNA and YNFKEQ. This CDR3 has 14 amino acids. CDR3 in DNA: TGTGCCAGCAGCCAAGGGAGCGGTGTGAGTGAGCAGTTCTTC. Translated, it gives CASSQGSGVSEQFF.

About this clone itself: Mismatch with germline at one junction end may stem from a read error. This rearrangement joins TRBV7-7 to TRBJ2-7, with TRBD2 matching 10 bases. Per the germline V gene, CDR1 is SSHAT and CDR2 is FNYEAQ (reference sequence). The CDR3 runs to 15 residues. The CDR3 loop is CASSFGLAGVYEQYF. CDR3 nucleotides: TGTGCTAGCAGCTTTGGGCTAGCGGGAGTCTACGAGCAGTACTTC.

This chain links TRBV6-5 with TRBJ2-2; 8 bases are a match to TRBD2. CDR1 and CDR2 (germline): MNHEY, SVGAGI. The CDR3 totals 16 residues. Trimming took 2 bases from V and 4 from J; bases not matched to a gene: 6. The CDR3 is CASSYGQRGSTGELFF. The CDR3 bases are TGTGCCAGCAGTTACGGCCAGCGGGGGAGCACCGGGGAGCTGTTTTTT.

This clone was observed a single time. The chain joins TRBV21-1 to TRBJ2-5; the DNA was not compared with TRBD2, the D call given in the table. TRBV21-1 represents a pseudogene. The CDR3 extends over 18 amino acids. CDR3 region: CASSKGPSGTSGRETQYF. CDR3 coding DNA: TGTGCCAGCAGCAAAGGGCCCTCCGGGACTAGCGGGAGAGAGACCCAGTACTTC.

The gene calls are TRBV7-2 and TRBJ1-2; D not resolved. Deletions cut 2 bases from V and 10 bases from J, with 8 bases between. CDR3 size: 11 residues. Germline CDR1 is SGHTA and CDR2 is FQGNSA. CDR3 in DNA: TGTGCCAGCAGCTTATGGGAGTCCTACACCTTC. It yields the protein CASSLWESYTF.

This clone was observed a single time. The chain couples TRBV19 to TRBJ2-4; D possibly matches TRBD1 or TRBD2 (5 bases each). V lost 2 bases, J lost 0 bases, and 8 bases lay in between. This CDR3 is built from 15 residues. The germline V gene has CDR1 LNHDA and CDR2 SQIVND (reference sequence). CDR3 DNA sequence: TGTGCCAGTAGTATAACAGGACTAGCCAAAAACATTCAGTACTTC. This sequence encodes CASSITGLAKNIQYF.

The chain has TRBV19 and TRBJ1-2, with no clear D. There are 12 residues in the CDR3. Germline lookup yields CDR1 LNHDA and CDR2 SQIVND (reference sequence). Deletions cut 5 bases from V and 2 bases from J, with 6 bases between. CDR3: CASSGQNYGYTF. CDR3 nucleotides: TGTGCCAGTAGTGGTCAGAACTATGGCTACACCTTC.

This clone was detected many times. This chain joins TRBV27 and TRBJ2-7; the D gene could be TRBD1 or TRBD2 (5 bases each). V shed 6 bases and J shed 0 bases, with 9 bases lying between them. Germline V gene lookup returns CDR1 MNHEY and CDR2 SMNVEV (reference sequence). The CDR3 loop spans 13 amino acids. The CDR3 DNA reads TGTGCCAGCAGACGGGACGTCTCCTACGAGCAGTACTTC. Translation: CASRRDVSYEQYF.

This clone came up a few times. The CDR3 sequence is CASSRGPAGGYTF. In DNA, the CDR3 is TGTGCCAGCAGTCGGGGCCCTGCGGGTGGCTACACCTTC. V and J are TRBV2 and TRBJ1-2; TRBD1 might be the D (5 bases). Germline V gene data show CDR1 as SNHLY and CDR2 as FYNNEI. The CDR3 length is 13 residues. V shed 5 bases and J shed 7 bases, with 14 bases lying between them.

This chain connects TRBV9 to TRBJ2-2, with 10 bases aligning to TRBD1. Germline CDR1 and CDR2: SGDLS and YYNGEE. V lost 2 bases to trimming and J lost 1 base; unmatched junction nucleotides: 8. The length of the CDR3 is 18 residues. The CDR3: CASSVGAGDRGNTGELFF. The CDR3, as DNA: TGTGCCAGCAGCGTTGGGGCGGGGGACAGGGGGAACACCGGGGAGCTGTTTTTT.

The chain links TRBV6-5 to TRBJ1-1; 7 nucleotides line up with TRBD1. Germline CDR1 and CDR2: MNHEY and SVGAGI. Germline trimming cut 6 bases from V and 3 bases from J; bases unmatched to any gene: 7. CDR3 length: 14 residues. The CDR3 sequence is CASRTRGDYTEAFF. CDR3 sequence (DNA): TGTGCCAGCAGGACCAGGGGGGATTACACTGAAGCTTTCTTT.

The rearrangement joins TRBV5-1 to TRBJ2-6; 9 nucleotides line up with TRBD2. Looked up from germline, CDR1 is SGHRS and CDR2 is YFSETQ. The CDR3 is 19 amino acids. The V segment lost 4 bases and the J segment 4 bases; nucleotides outside the gene matches: 15. The CDR3 nucleotides are TGCGCCAGCAGCCTCCTCGGGGGTAGCGGGAGCTCCGGGGCCAACGTCCTGACTTTC. Its translation: CASSLLGGSGSSGANVLTF.

V gene TRBV11-2 combines with J gene TRBJ1-2, with D unclear. The germline CDR1 and CDR2 sequences are SGHAT and FQNNGV. V was shortened by 5 bases and J by 7 bases, with 14 bases between the two germline ends. The CDR3 is made up of 13 amino acids. CDR3 coding DNA: TGTGCCAGCAGCATCGTCCGGGGATCTGGCTACACCTTC. Translating it yields CASSIVRGSGYTF.

The rearrangement uses TRBV2 and TRBJ1-5; D is unclear. CDR1 and CDR2 from the germline V gene are SNHLY and FYNNEI. The CDR3 sequence is 12 residues long. V shed 3 bases and J shed 2 bases, with 2 bases lying between them. The CDR3 here is CASSEGNQPQHF. The DNA of the CDR3 is TGTGCCAGCAGTGAGGGCAATCAGCCCCAGCATTTT.

The chain has TRBV2 and TRBJ2-5, with no clear D. V was shortened by 9 bases and J by 5 bases, with 19 bases between the two germline ends. The CDR3 totals 14 residues. Germline loops: CDR1 SNHLY, CDR2 FYNNEI. The CDR3 DNA follows: TGTGCCAGTTCGGTCGTCGGCGTGGGGGAGACCCAGTACTTC. Translation: CASSVVGVGETQYF.

This clone was counted a few times. The chain recombines TRBV15 with TRBJ2-3, with 10 bases that match TRBD2. The V gene end was trimmed by 3 bases and the J gene end by 0 bases; junction bases not matched to a gene: 18. Germline V gene data show CDR1 as LNHNV and CDR2 as YYDKDF (reference sequence). CDR3 size: 21 residues. CDR3 bases: TGTGCCACCAGCAGCAGAATAACCACTAGCGGGGAACTTCATAGCACAGATACGCAGTATTTT. Residues: CATSSRITTSGELHSTDTQYF.

This chain joins TRBV11-1 and TRBJ2-1; D gene uncertain. Trimming stripped 5 bases from V and 3 bases from J, with 11 bases between. Germline values: CDR1 SGHAT, CDR2 FQDESV (reference sequence). This CDR3 has 14 amino acids. This CDR3 reads CASSPVGYYNEQFF. CDR3 in DNA: TGTGCCAGCAGCCCGGTGGGTTACTACAATGAGCAGTTCTTC.